This is a list of T cell receptor beta chains from one sample in a study of cytomegalovirus exposure and HLA in healthy donors. The method was immunoSEQ multiplex PCR; TCRdb's version includes in-frame clones alone and lacks a portion of them. Of approximately 200,000 clones listed, roughly 78% are singletons. The source material was PBMCs. These receptors originate from a woman under 40 in good health and CMV-seropositive. Each CDR3 is given with its conserved first and last residue. Fields, in order: J gene, clone size, V gene, D gene, CDR3 protein, CDR3 DNA. D genes are given only for firm matches. Rows give clone size only sometimes, using once, few, many, or a class for an expanded clone.

J gene: TRBJ1-5
clone size: NA
V gene: TRBV27
D gene: TRBD1
CDR3 protein: CASSLSAGGRASPNQPQHF
CDR3 DNA: TGTGCCAGCAGTTTATCAGCAGGGGGGCGGGCGTCGCCCAATCAGCCCCAGCATTTT

J gene: TRBJ2-5
clone size: NA
V gene: TRBV25-1
D gene: NA
CDR3 protein: CASSPGKRDQETQYF
CDR3 DNA: TGTGCCAGCAGTCCCGGTAAGCGGGACCAAGAGACCCAGTACTTC

J gene: TRBJ2-1
clone size: NA
V gene: TRBV5-1
D gene: TRBD2
CDR3 protein: CASGSGTSGDNEQFF
CDR3 DNA: TGCGCCAGCGGAAGCGGGACTAGCGGGGATAATGAGCAGTTCTTC

J gene: TRBJ2-7
clone size: NA
V gene: TRBV7-6
D gene: TRBD2
CDR3 protein: CASSLAGTSSEQYF
CDR3 DNA: TGTGCCAGCAGCTTAGCGGGGACTAGTTCCGAGCAGTACTTC

J gene: TRBJ1-2
clone size: NA
V gene: TRBV7-2
D gene: TRBD1
CDR3 protein: CASSLGFRNRGPNYGYTF
CDR3 DNA: TGTGCCAGCAGCTTAGGTTTTAGAAACAGGGGACCTAACTATGGCTACACCTTC

J gene: TRBJ1-1
clone size: once
V gene: TRBV11-2
D gene: NA
CDR3 protein: CASSLGGTQAFF
CDR3 DNA: TGTGCCAGCAGCTTAGGTGGGACACAAGCTTTCTTT

J gene: TRBJ1-1
clone size: few
V gene: TRBV27
D gene: TRBD1
CDR3 protein: CASSRWDRVNTEAFF
CDR3 DNA: TGTGCCAGCAGTAGATGGGACAGGGTGAACACTGAAGCTTTCTTT

J gene: TRBJ2-6
clone size: NA
V gene: TRBV19
D gene: TRBD1
CDR3 protein: CASTAVGIGTASGANVLTF
CDR3 DNA: TGTGCCAGTACCGCTGTAGGTATCGGGACAGCCTCTGGGGCCAACGTCCTGACTTTC

J gene: TRBJ2-1
clone size: NA
V gene: TRBV11-3
D gene: NA
CDR3 protein: CASVFGGQNYNEQFF
CDR3 DNA: TGTGCCAGCGTCTTTGGGGGACAAAACTACAATGAGCAGTTCTTC

J gene: TRBJ2-7
clone size: NA
V gene: TRBV15
D gene: TRBD1
CDR3 protein: CATSRDGTGEEQYF
CDR3 DNA: TGTGCCACCAGCAGGGACGGGACAGGGGAGGAGCAGTACTTC

J gene: TRBJ2-7
clone size: NA
V gene: TRBV7-9
D gene: NA
CDR3 protein: CASSLALGRKYEQYF
CDR3 DNA: TGTGCCAGCAGCTTAGCGCTGGGGCGAAAGTACGAGCAGTACTTC